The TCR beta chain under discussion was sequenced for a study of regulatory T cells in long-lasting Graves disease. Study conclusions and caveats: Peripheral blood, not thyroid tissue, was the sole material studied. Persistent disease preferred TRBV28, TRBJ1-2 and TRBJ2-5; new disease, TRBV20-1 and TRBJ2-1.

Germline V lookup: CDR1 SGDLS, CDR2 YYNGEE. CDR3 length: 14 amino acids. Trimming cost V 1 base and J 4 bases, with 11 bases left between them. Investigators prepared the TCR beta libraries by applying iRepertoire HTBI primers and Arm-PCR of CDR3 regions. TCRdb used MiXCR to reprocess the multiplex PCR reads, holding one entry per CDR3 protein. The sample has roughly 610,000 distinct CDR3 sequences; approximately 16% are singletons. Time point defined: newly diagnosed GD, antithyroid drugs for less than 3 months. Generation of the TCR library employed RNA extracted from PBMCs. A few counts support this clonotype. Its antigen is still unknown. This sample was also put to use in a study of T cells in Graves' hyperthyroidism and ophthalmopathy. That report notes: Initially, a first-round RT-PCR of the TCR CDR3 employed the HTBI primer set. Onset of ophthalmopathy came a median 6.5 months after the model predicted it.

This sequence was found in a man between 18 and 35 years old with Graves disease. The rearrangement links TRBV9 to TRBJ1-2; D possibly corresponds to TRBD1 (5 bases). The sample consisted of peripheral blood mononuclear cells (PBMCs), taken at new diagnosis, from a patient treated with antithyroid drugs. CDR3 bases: TGTGCCAGCAGCGTATACGGCGGGACCTATGGCTACACCTTC. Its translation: CASSVYGGTYGYTF.